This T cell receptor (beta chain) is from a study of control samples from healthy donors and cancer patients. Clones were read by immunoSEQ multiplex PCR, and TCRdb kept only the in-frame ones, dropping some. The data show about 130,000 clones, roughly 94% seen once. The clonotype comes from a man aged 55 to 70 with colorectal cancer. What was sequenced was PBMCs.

CDR3 DNA: TGTGCCAGCAGCTTGGTGGACTCCACAGATACGCAGTATTTT. Amino acids: CASSLVDSTDTQYF. The rearrangement joins TRBV5-4 to TRBJ2-3, with D possibly TRBD2 on 5 matching bases. The germline V gene has CDR1 SGHNT and CDR2 YYREEE (reference sequence). This CDR3 spans 14 amino acids. V lost 0 bases, J lost 2 bases, and 7 bases lay in between.